The clone carrying this T cell receptor (beta chain) was seen at least ten times. Its antigen is unidentified. This sample stems from a study of neurological immune-mediated disorders. Study-level findings and limits: Phylogenetic grouping assigned the repertoires of 18 of 34 multiple sclerosis patients to one related-CDR3 cluster, which constitutes a possible signature. The greatest TCR clonal expansion occurred in HTLV-1-associated myelopathy and the least in multiple sclerosis, which fell below healthy controls.

Synthesis of cDNA was performed by 5'RACE using 10-nucleotide random UMIs. TCRdb called the 5' RACE reads again in MiXCR, with one record for every CDR3 protein. The table has tens of thousands of distinct CDR3 sequences, around 4.6% seen once. This CDR3 region has 16 residues. The V gene lost 6 bases and the J gene lost 1 base, with 19 bases spanning the gap. Sequencing was performed on PBMCs. The chain has TRBV12-3 or TRBV12-4 and TRBJ2-7; tentatively, D is TRBD1 (5 bases). The TCR was taken from a young woman with multiple sclerosis. The DNA for the CDR3 is TGTGCCAGCAGGTTCCAAGGACACACTTTTTCCTACGAGCAGTACTTC. Translating gives CASRFQGHTFSYEQYF.